This T cell receptor (beta chain) was sequenced during a study of cytomegalovirus exposure and HLA in healthy donors. As regards this clone: Its antigen is unknown.

The study's findings and limits: Usually a TCR sequence was rare, but some public TCRs were found in many donors.

V trimming: 6 bases; J trimming: 6 bases; junction bases outside the gene matches: 2. CDR1 and CDR2 from the germline V gene are PRHDT and FYEKMQ (reference sequence). The length of the CDR3 is 12 residues. PCR employed 60 Vbeta and 13 Jbeta primers. Generated by immunoSEQ multiplex PCR, the TCRdb table keeps only in-frame clones and is missing some. The sample lists roughly 180,000 clones, 80% occurring once. The material sequenced was PBMCs. This clonotype was obtained from a young man in good health and CMV-seropositive. The V and J genes are TRBV13 and TRBJ2-1; 7 bases fit TRBD1. DNA for the CDR3: TGTGCCAGCAGTACAGGGGCCAATGAGCAGTTCTTC. Protein sequence: CASSTGANEQFF.